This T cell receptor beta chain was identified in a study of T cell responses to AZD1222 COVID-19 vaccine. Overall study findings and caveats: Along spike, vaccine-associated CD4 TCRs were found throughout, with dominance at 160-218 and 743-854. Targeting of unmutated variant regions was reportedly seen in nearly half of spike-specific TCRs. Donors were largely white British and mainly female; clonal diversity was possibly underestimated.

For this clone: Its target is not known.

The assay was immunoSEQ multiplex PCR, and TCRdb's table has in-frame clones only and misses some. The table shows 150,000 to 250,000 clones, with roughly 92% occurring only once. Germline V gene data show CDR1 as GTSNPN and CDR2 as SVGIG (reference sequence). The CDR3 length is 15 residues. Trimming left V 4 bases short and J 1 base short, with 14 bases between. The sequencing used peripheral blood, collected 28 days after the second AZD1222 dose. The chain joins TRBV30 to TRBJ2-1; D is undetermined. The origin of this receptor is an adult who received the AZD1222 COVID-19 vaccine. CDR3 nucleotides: TGTGCCTGGAAACCCTGGGCCCTTTCCTACAATGAGCAGTTCTTC. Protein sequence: CAWKPWALSYNEQFF.